Each of the 16 T cell receptor beta chains below was sequenced from the same sample in a study of OX40 agonist ivuxolimab in advanced cancers. The repertoire was sequenced with immunoSEQ multiplex PCR; TCRdb's copy has only in-frame clones and lacks some. The table records under 65,000 clones, 75% to 90% of them present only once. The specimen comprised CD4+ or CD8+ T cells sorted from blood, sampled in a trial of the OX40 agonist ivuxolimab. These TCRs come from an adult with an advanced solid tumor such as melanoma, head and neck, liver or kidney cancer.

The chain couples TRBV11-2 to TRBJ1-1; no firm D call. Trimming cost V 2 bases and J 6 bases, with 13 bases left between them. The germline V gene has CDR1 SGHAT and CDR2 FQNNGV. The CDR3 loop spans 14 amino acids. The CDR3 sequence is CASSLSTDWAEAFF. The CDR3 DNA reads as TGTGCCAGCAGCTTAAGTACAGATTGGGCTGAAGCTTTCTTT.

This clone was seen once. The CDR3 bases are TGTGCCAGCCAAGAGCTTCTCGGTAGGGGAGTTACGCAGTATTTT. Protein product: CASQELLGRGVTQYF. This chain joins TRBV27 and TRBJ2-3; perhaps D is TRBD1 or TRBD2 (5 bases each). V dropped 8 bases and J dropped 8 bases, with 23 bases sitting between them. The germline V gene encodes CDR1 MNHEY and CDR2 SMNVEV (reference sequence). The CDR3 runs to 15 residues.

The chain's CDR3 is CASSLGFQPAYPGDTQYF. CDR3 bases: TGTGCCAGCAGCTTAGGGTTCCAGCCGGCCTACCCGGGAGATACGCAGTATTTT. This chain links TRBV7-9 with TRBJ2-3; unclear D gene. Trimming left V 1 base short and J 5 bases short, with 22 bases between. Germline CDR1 and CDR2: SEHNR and FQNEAQ (reference sequence). CDR3 size: 18 residues.

CDR3 sequence reads: CASSPMTSGTTDTQYF. CDR3 nucleotide sequence: TGTGCCAGCTCACCAATGACTAGCGGAACCACAGATACGCAGTATTTT. The chain uses TRBV18 and TRBJ2-3; TRBD2 aligns across 9 bases. The CDR3 length is 16 residues. The ends lost 2 bases at V and 2 bases at J; junction bases unmatched: 5. The germline gives CDR1 KGHSH, CDR2 LQKENI.

The CDR3 DNA sequence: TGTGCCAGCAGCTTAACCGGGACAGGGGAGTTCGCTTTCTTT. Translation gives CASSLTGTGEFAFF. V usage is TRBV11-2 and J usage is TRBJ1-1; TRBD1 matches 10 bases. V lost 2 bases to trimming and J lost 11 bases; unmatched junction nucleotides: 8. The germline V gene encodes CDR1 SGHAT and CDR2 FQNNGV. This CDR3 contains 14 residues. Variable domain in full (rest from reference TRBV11-2 and TRBJ1-1): EAGVAQSPRYKIIEKRQSVAFWCNPISGHATLYWYQQILGQGPKLLIQFQNNGVVDDSQLPKDRFSAERLKGVDSTLKIQPAKLEDSAVYLCASSLTGTGEFAFFGQGTRLTVV.

The CDR3 region has the DNA TGCGCCAGCAGTGAGTCGACAGTAGACTATGGCTACACCTTC. Protein product: CASSESTVDYGYTF. This chain uses TRBV10-2 with TRBJ1-2, with D possibly being TRBD1 (5 bases). V gave up 0 bases and J gave up 3 bases, with 8 bases separating them. The CDR3 sequence is 14 residues long. In germline, CDR1 is WSHSY, CDR2 SAAADI.

A note on this clone: One end of the junction does not line up with germline, which may come from a read error. The chain has TRBV7-7 and TRBJ2-7, with D possibly being TRBD2 (6 bases). In germline, CDR1 is SSHAT, CDR2 FNYEAQ (reference sequence). CDR3 length equals 13 residues. The CDR3 loop reads CASSPSGPKEQYF. CDR3 DNA: TGTGCTAGCAGCCCGAGCGGGCCTAAGGAGCAGTACTTC.

The chain combines TRBV12-5 with TRBJ2-5; 10 nucleotides agree with TRBD2. V lost 5 bases to trimming and J lost 4 bases; unmatched junction nucleotides: 10. Germline assignment: CDR1 LGHNT and CDR2 FRNRAP. The CDR3 totals 16 residues. Here the CDR3 reads CASGPPLAGVGETQYF. CDR3 coding DNA: TGTGCTAGTGGTCCCCCTCTAGCGGGAGTTGGAGAGACCCAGTACTTC.

The chain links TRBV5-8 to TRBJ2-3; D is tentatively TRBD1 or TRBD2 (5 bases each). Trimming left V 4 bases short and J 0 bases short, with 12 bases between. The CDR3 extends over 15 amino acids. Germline CDR1 SGHTS, CDR2 YDEGEE. The CDR3: CASSPYGDSTDTQYF. Here the CDR3 DNA reads TGTGCCAGCAGCCCGTACGGGGACAGCACAGATACGCAGTATTTT.

This rearrangement joins TRBV30 to TRBJ1-4; D is possibly TRBD1 (5 bases). The length of the CDR3 is 12 residues. Trimming took off 2 bases at V and 6 bases at J, with 7 bases between the two ends. Germline V gene sequence: CDR1 GTSNPN, CDR2 SVGIG (reference sequence). Here the CDR3 DNA reads TGTGCCTGGAGTCGGGGGTATGAAAAACTGTTTTTT. Amino acids: CAWSRGYEKLFF.

The J gene is TRBJ2-3, the V gene TRBV5-1; the D gene is possibly TRBD2 (6 bases). V was shortened by 0 bases and J by 6 bases, with 11 bases between the two germline ends. The CDR3 consists of 14 residues. The germline CDR1 and CDR2 sequences are SGHRS and YFSETQ. The CDR3 sequence: CASSLVGGGDTQYF. The DNA for the CDR3 is TGCGCCAGCAGCTTGGTAGGCGGAGGGGATACGCAGTATTTT.

This chain links TRBV7-9 with TRBJ1-2, with no clear D. Germline CDR1 and CDR2: SEHNR and FQNEAQ (reference sequence). The V end lost 1 base, the J end lost 7 bases, and 19 bases lay between the germline ends. CDR3 length: 16 residues. The CDR3 DNA sequence: TGTGCCAGCAGCTTAGTTTCGACGGCCTCCTCCGCTGGCTACACCTTC. This encodes CASSLVSTASSAGYTF.

This chain links TRBV7-6 with TRBJ2-3, with 8 bases that match TRBD2. Germline CDR1 and CDR2: SGHVS and FNYEAQ. V gave up 5 bases and J gave up 1 base; unmatched junction bases: 8. The CDR3 spans 16 residues. DNA for the CDR3: TGTGCCAGCAGCCCCCAGACTAGCGCTGGCACAGATACGCAGTATTTT. This sequence encodes CASSPQTSAGTDTQYF.

The CDR3 loop is CASSLTGFVGGGYTF. Written as DNA, the CDR3 is TGTGCCAGCAGTTTAACTGGGTTCGTAGGAGGTGGCTACACCTTC. This chain links TRBV27 with TRBJ1-2; D call uncertain. CDR1 is MNHEY and CDR2 is SMNVEV in the germline V gene (reference sequence). V shed 2 bases and J shed 7 bases, with 17 bases lying between them. The CDR3 runs to 15 residues.

This sequence joins TRBV4-3 and TRBJ1-2; D unclear. V lost 1 base and J lost 3, with 6 bases in between. The CDR3 spans 13 residues. CDR1 is LGHNA, CDR2 YSLEER, per germline. CDR3 amino acids: CASSQAGDYGYTF. CDR3 nucleotides: TGCGCCAGCAGCCAAGCCGGGGACTATGGCTACACCTTC.

V is TRBV6-1 and J is TRBJ1-6; possible D gene TRBD1, 5 bases. CDR1 and CDR2 (germline): MNHNS, SASEGT. Between the trimmed V and J ends, which lost 2 bases and 12 bases, there was a span of 8 bases. The CDR3 runs 12 residues. CDR3 amino acids: CASSENDRPLHF. The CDR3 bases are TGTGCCAGCAGTGAAAACGACAGACCCCTCCACTTT.